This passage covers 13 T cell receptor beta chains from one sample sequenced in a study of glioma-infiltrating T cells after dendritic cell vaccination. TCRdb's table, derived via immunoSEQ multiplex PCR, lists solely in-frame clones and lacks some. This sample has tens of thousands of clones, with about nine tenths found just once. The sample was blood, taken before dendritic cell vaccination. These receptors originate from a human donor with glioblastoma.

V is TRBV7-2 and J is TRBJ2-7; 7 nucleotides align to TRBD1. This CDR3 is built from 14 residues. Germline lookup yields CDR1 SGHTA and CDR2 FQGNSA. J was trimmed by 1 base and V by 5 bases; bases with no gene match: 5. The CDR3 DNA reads TGTGCCAGCAGCATGGGACAGCCTTCCTACGAGCAGTACTTC. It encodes CASSMGQPSYEQYF.

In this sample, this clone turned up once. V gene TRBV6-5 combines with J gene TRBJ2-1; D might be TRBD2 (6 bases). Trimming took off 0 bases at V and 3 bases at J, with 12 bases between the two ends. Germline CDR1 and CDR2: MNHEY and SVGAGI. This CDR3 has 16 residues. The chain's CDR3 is CASSYSATGVYNEQFF. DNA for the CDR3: TGTGCCAGCAGTTACTCGGCAACGGGAGTCTACAATGAGCAGTTCTTC.

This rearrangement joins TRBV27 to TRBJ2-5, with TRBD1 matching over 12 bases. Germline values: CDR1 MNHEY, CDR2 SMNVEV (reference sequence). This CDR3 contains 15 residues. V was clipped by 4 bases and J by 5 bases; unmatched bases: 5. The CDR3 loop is CASSSGTGGVETQYF. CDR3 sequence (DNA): TGTGCCAGCAGTTCCGGGACAGGGGGCGTCGAGACCCAGTACTTC.

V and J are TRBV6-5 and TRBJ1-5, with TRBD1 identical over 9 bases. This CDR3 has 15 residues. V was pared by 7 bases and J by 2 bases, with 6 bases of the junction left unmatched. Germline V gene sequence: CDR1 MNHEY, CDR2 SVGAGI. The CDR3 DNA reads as TGTGCCAGCAAAAGGGGACAGGGAGGCAATCAGCCCCAGCATTTT. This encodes CASKRGQGGNQPQHF.

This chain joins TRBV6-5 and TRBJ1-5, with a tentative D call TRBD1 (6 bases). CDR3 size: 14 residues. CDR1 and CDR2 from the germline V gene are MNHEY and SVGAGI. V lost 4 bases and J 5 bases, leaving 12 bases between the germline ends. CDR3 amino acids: CASSSQGSHQPQHF. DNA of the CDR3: TGTGCCAGCAGTTCACAGGGATCCCATCAGCCCCAGCATTTT.

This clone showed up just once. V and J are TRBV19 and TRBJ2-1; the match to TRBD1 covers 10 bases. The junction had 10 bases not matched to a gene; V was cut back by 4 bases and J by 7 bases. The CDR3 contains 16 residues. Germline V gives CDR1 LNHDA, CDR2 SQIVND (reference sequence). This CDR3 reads CASSNPGQGSGNEQFF. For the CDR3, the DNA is TGTGCCAGTAGTAATCCGGGACAGGGGAGTGGGAATGAGCAGTTCTTC. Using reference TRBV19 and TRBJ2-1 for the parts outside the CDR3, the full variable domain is DGGITQSPKYLFRKEGQNVTLSCEQNLNHDAMYWYRQDPGQGLRLIYYSQIVNDFQKGDIAEGYSVSREKKESFPLTVTSAQKNPTAFYLCASSNPGQGSGNEQFFGPGTRLTVL.

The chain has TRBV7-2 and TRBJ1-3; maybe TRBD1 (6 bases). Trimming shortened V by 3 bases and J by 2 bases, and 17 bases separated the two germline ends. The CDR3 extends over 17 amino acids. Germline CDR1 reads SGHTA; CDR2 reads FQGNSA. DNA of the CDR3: TGTGCCAGCAGCTTTCAAAAAAGGGGGGGTGCTGGAAACACCATATATTTT. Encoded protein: CASSFQKRGGAGNTIYF.

The CDR3 coding sequence is TGTGCCAGTAGTACCAGGGGCGGTACTGAAGCTTTCTTT. Translated, it gives CASSTRGGTEAFF. V usage is TRBV19 and J usage is TRBJ1-1; D may be TRBD1 (6 bases). The germline V gene encodes CDR1 LNHDA and CDR2 SQIVND (reference sequence). Trimming left V 4 bases short and J 5 bases short, with 11 bases between. This CDR3 is 13 amino acids long.

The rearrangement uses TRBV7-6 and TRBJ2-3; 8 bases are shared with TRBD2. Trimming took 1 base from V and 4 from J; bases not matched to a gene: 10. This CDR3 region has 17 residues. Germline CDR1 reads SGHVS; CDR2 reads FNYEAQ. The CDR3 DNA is TGTGCCAGCAGCTTAGTCGGTTCGGGAGGGCTGTCAGATACGCAGTATTTT. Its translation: CASSLVGSGGLSDTQYF. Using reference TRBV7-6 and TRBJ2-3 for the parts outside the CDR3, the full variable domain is GAGVSQSPRYKVTKRGQDVALRCDPISGHVSLYWYRQALGQGPEFLTYFNYEAQQDKSGLPNDRFSAERPEGSISTLTIQRTEQRDSAMYRCASSLVGSGGLSDTQYFGPGTRLTVL.

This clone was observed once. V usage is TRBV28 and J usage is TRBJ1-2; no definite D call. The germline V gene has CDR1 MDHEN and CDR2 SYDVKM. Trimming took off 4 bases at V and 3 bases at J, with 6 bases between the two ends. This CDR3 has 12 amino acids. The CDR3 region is CASSSGDYGYTF. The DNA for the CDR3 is TGTGCCAGCAGTTCCGGTGACTATGGCTACACCTTC.

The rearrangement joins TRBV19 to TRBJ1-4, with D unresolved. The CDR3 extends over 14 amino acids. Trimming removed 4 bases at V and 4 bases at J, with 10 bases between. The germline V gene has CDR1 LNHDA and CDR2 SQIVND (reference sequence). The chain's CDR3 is CASSKSHSNEKLFF. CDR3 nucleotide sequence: TGTGCCAGTAGTAAGTCCCACAGTAATGAAAAACTGTTTTTT.

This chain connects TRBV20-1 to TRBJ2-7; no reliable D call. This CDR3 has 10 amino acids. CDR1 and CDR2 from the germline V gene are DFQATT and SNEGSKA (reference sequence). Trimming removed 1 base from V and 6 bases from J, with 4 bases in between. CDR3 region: CSARVSEQYF. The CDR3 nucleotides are TGCAGTGCTAGAGTCTCCGAGCAGTACTTC.

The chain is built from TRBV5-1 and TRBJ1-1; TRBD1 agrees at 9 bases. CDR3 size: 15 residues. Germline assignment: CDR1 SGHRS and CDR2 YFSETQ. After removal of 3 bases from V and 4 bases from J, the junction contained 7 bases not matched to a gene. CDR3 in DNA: TGCGCCAGCAGCTATTTACAGGGGGCCGGCACTGAAGCTTTCTTT. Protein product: CASSYLQGAGTEAFF.